A single sample gave rise to the 17 T cell receptor beta chains below, sequenced in a study of control samples from healthy donors and cancer patients. Assay: immunoSEQ multiplex PCR; the TCRdb copy retains only in-frame clones and omits some. Of over 150,000 clones listed, approximately 92% were seen once; the top ten hold 1.3% to 1.5%. Sequencing used blood. These receptors all stem from a man under 40 in good health.

This sequence joins TRBV4-3 and TRBJ1-2, with 8 bases matching TRBD1. Germline trimming cut 4 bases from V and 3 bases from J; bases unmatched to any gene: 7. The CDR3 covers 15 residues. Germline CDR1 is LGHNA and CDR2 is YSLEER. CDR3: CASSPARGLDYGYTF. For the CDR3, the DNA is TGCGCCAGCAGCCCCGCCAGGGGGCTAGACTATGGCTACACCTTC.

About this clone: The sample has other DNA sequences that encode this CDR3 too. The rearrangement uses TRBV9 and TRBJ1-1; D possibly corresponds to TRBD1 (6 bases). This CDR3 comprises 14 residues. The germline V gene encodes CDR1 SGDLS and CDR2 YYNGEE. Trimming left V 0 bases short and J 2 bases short, with 8 bases between. CDR3 nucleotides: TGTGCCAGCAGCGTAGCAGGGGTTAACACTGAAGCTTTCTTT. Encoded protein: CASSVAGVNTEAFF.

The chain couples TRBV7-8 to TRBJ1-5; 9 bases line up with TRBD1. The germline V gene encodes CDR1 SGHVS and CDR2 FQNEAQ. With V trimmed by 5 bases and J by 6 bases, 11 bases remained unmatched. The CDR3 spans 16 residues. CDR3 sequence: CASSIQGAQTAQPQHF. CDR3 in DNA: TGTGCCAGCAGCATACAGGGGGCCCAGACTGCTCAGCCCCAGCATTTT.

The rearrangement uses TRBV19 and TRBJ2-1, with 16 bases aligning to TRBD2. Germline CDR1 LNHDA, CDR2 SQIVND (reference sequence). This CDR3 contains 15 residues. Germline trimming cut 6 bases from V and 10 bases from J; bases unmatched to any gene: 6. For the CDR3, the DNA is TGTGCCAGTAGGCAGGGACTAGCGGGAGGGCAGGAGCAGTTCTTC. It is translated as CASRQGLAGGQEQFF.

The gene calls are TRBV5-1 and TRBJ1-1; D unclear. The CDR3 totals 15 residues. Germline CDR1 and CDR2: SGHRS and YFSETQ. V lost 0 bases, J lost 5 bases, and 14 bases lay in between. CDR3 amino acids: CASSLAARLGTEAFF. In DNA, the CDR3 is TGCGCCAGCAGCTTGGCGGCCAGGTTGGGGACTGAAGCTTTCTTT.

The chain combines TRBV3-1 (or the pseudogene TRBV3-2) with TRBJ2-3, with TRBD2 identical over 12 bases. The germline CDR1 and CDR2 sequences are LGHDT and YNNKEL (reference sequence). Unmatched junction bases numbered 4, after V lost 0 bases and J lost 6 bases. There are 16 residues in the CDR3. In nucleotides, the CDR3 is TGTGCCAGCAGCCAAGAACTAGCGGGGGGCATGGATACGCAGTATTTT. It translates to CASSQELAGGMDTQYF.

J is TRBJ1-6 and V is TRBV6-5; D gene ambiguous. Per germline, CDR1 MNHEY and CDR2 SVGAGI. Trimming removed 0 bases at V and 10 bases at J, with 10 bases between. This CDR3 has 14 amino acids. This CDR3 reads CASSYSRLGSPLHF. For the CDR3, the DNA is TGTGCCAGCAGTTACTCGAGACTCGGGTCACCCCTCCACTTT.

Worth noting for this clone: Distinct nucleotide sequences in the sample also encode this CDR3. The chain employs TRBV18 and TRBJ1-1, with a tentative D call TRBD1 (5 bases). Germline V gives CDR1 KGHSH, CDR2 LQKENI. This CDR3 is built from 13 residues. V lost 3 bases and J lost 1, with 6 bases in between. The CDR3 bases are TGTGCCAGCTCACCGCAGGGGAACACTGAAGCTTTCTTT. Amino acid sequence: CASSPQGNTEAFF.

The chain has TRBV7-9 and TRBJ2-7; D may be TRBD1 (5 bases). Germline-derived CDR1 and CDR2 are SEHNR and FQNEAQ (reference sequence). The V end was cut by 2 bases, the J end by 3 bases, with 8 bases between. The CDR3 contains 13 residues. CDR3 sequence reads: CASSLSQGYEQYF. DNA of the CDR3: TGTGCCAGCAGCTTAAGCCAGGGCTACGAGCAGTACTTC.

This sequence joins TRBV7-2 and TRBJ2-1, with a possible D match to TRBD2 (5 bases). Deletions cut 0 bases from V and 7 bases from J, with 10 bases between. Germline V CDR1 and CDR2: SGHTA, FQGNSA. The CDR3 contains 14 residues. The CDR3 bases are TGTGCCAGCAGCTTAGCCGGGATAAGAAATGAGCAGTTCTTC. It yields the protein CASSLAGIRNEQFF.

V usage is TRBV12-3 or TRBV12-4 and J usage is TRBJ1-5; D remains ambiguous. This CDR3 region has 13 residues. Trimming removed 5 bases at V and 4 bases at J, with 9 bases between. This CDR3 reads CASSLTPNQPQHF. For the CDR3, the DNA is TGTGCCAGCAGTCTGACCCCTAATCAGCCCCAGCATTTT.

V usage is TRBV6-5 and J usage is TRBJ1-2; TRBD1 matches 7 bases. From germline, CDR1 is MNHEY and CDR2 SVGAGI. V was clipped by 7 bases and J by 8 bases; unmatched bases: 16. The CDR3 extends over 15 amino acids. CDR3 in amino acids: CASTYGGRGSRGYTF. CDR3 DNA sequence: TGTGCCAGCACCTACGGTGGCAGGGGGAGTCGGGGCTACACCTTC.

J is TRBJ1-2 and V is TRBV6-5; tentative D call: TRBD1 (5 bases). CDR3 length: 14 residues. Germline loops: CDR1 MNHEY, CDR2 SVGAGI. Trimming removed 0 bases at V and 2 bases at J, with 7 bases between. The CDR3 region is CASSYSSGNYGYTF. The CDR3 coding sequence is TGTGCCAGCAGTTACTCGTCAGGGAACTATGGCTACACCTTC.

The chain has TRBV5-1 and TRBJ1-2, with a tentative D call TRBD1 (5 bases). The length of the CDR3 is 13 residues. Trimming cost V 7 bases and J 8 bases, with 18 bases left between them. The germline CDR1 and CDR2 sequences are SGHRS and YFSETQ. This chain's CDR3 is CASAPGTYGGYTF. The DNA of the CDR3 is TGCGCCAGCGCGCCAGGGACCTATGGAGGCTACACCTTC.

V and J are TRBV28 and TRBJ2-1; 8 nucleotides agree with TRBD1. The V and J ends lost 4 bases and 5 bases, in that order; junction bases with no gene match: 7. The CDR3 extends over 15 amino acids. Germline V gene data show CDR1 as MDHEN and CDR2 as SYDVKM. CDR3 DNA: TGTGCCAGCAGTTCCTACAGGGGGGCGGACAATGAGCAGTTCTTC. Residues: CASSSYRGADNEQFF.

CDR3 coding DNA: TGTGCCAGCAGTTCCCTAGAGGGAATGAACACTGAAGCTTTCTTT. It codes for CASSSLEGMNTEAFF. The V and J genes are TRBV27 and TRBJ1-1, with unresolved D. V gave up 4 bases and J gave up 0 bases, with 12 bases separating them. The CDR3 length is 15 residues. The germline gives CDR1 MNHEY, CDR2 SMNVEV (reference sequence).

The chain uses TRBV18 and TRBJ2-7; D gene uncertain. Trimming removed 4 bases from V and 0 bases from J, with 13 bases in between. The CDR3 consists of 15 residues. The germline V gene encodes CDR1 KGHSH and CDR2 LQKENI. DNA for the CDR3: TGTGCCAGCTCACGTATTCTTTCGGGCTCCTACGAGCAGTACTTC. It yields the protein CASSRILSGSYEQYF.